The present T cell receptor (beta chain) was sequenced within a study of cytomegalovirus exposure and HLA in healthy donors (TCRdb year 2017). For the study in its entirety: According to an earlier analysis of several hundred of the donors, 150 million to 200 million T cells yielded 120 million or so unique TCR beta sequences and approximately 300 Gb of sequence data. An early release that covered roughly 600 HLA-typed donors contained about 300 gigabases of sequencing data and roughly 84 million unique TCR sequences. Of the 398 genotyped donors, over 65% fell in the genetic ancestry cluster associated with self-reported Caucasian donors. The study aimed to test whether signatures of past pathogen exposure could be identified by cataloging public T cell receptors. The study used immunosequencing to profile the T cell repertoires of 670 or so subjects and linked those repertoires to cytomegalovirus serostatus. In addition to the first cohort of several hundred subjects, a separate validation cohort of 100 to 150 different subjects was used. High-throughput TCR immunosequencing, statistical association of individual TCRs with disease status, and machine learning were combined to predict cytomegalovirus infection status. A later analysis re-analyzed previously published TCR beta repertoires from about 730 donors and added high-resolution HLA genotyping to study TCR occurrence patterns. The later analysis used no new phenotypic data to find candidate immune exposures, relying instead on TCR beta sequences and their occurrence across donors. An earlier analysis of fewer than 750 of the donors used high-throughput TCR beta sequencing to judge whether each TCR beta V gene segment behaved as functional or pseudogenic. Donor age, sex, ethnicity and CMV serostatus were compiled together with the repertoire data. In a later genetic analysis, genome-wide SNP genotypes for about 55% of the roughly 670 donors were used, and that subset was treated as a discovery cohort. All discovery cohort repertoires had been generated on a single sequencing platform. HLA typing covered class I and class II loci at four-digit resolution. The number of donors typed differed by locus, with roughly 629-640 for A, B, C, DRB1 and DQB1, approximately 500 for DQA1, about 610 for DPA1, and some 440 for DPB1. A few DR-DQ haplotypes were treated as single units for association and clustering because of strong linkage in the cohort. Among some 410 genotyped donors of the cohort, an average of roughly 230,000 unique TCR beta nucleotide sequences was sequenced per donor, of which roughly 18% were non-productive. What the study reported, not specific to this receptor: A cluster of highly shared sequence variants was judged likely to represent a technical artifact of the sequencing pipeline. Most TCR sequences were seen in very few donors, while some public TCRs were found in many individuals. A later analysis found that most CMV-associated TCR beta chains appeared HLA-restricted, with HLA associations seemingly driven largely by CMV exposure. Broadly in line with IMGT annotations, most TCR beta V segments showed up in productive rearrangements about 87% or about 30% of the time in an earlier analysis of approximately 600 of the donors. A few of the identified cytomegalovirus-associated TCR beta chains were confirmed in vitro to be specific for cytomegalovirus antigens. The authors suggested that the approach could potentially be generalized to other disease states and immunological phenotypes. Strong co-occurrence of HLA alleles, especially DR and DQ, made assigning TCR associations to individual alleles difficult. HLA typing was unavailable for some donors at each locus, so association tests used only the typed subset. Linkage disequilibrium might explain the correlated functional status among segregating V segments, but an unknown experimental factor could not be ruled out. The study gave a list of more than 150 TCR beta chains associated with cytomegalovirus. The earlier analysis of nearly 600 of the donors excluded seventeen rarely observed V segments, including chromosome 9 orphons, because counts were too low. A later genetic analysis associated a missense DCLRE1C variant with V-gene and J-gene trimming of TCR beta chains, and an independent cohort replicated the association. Some IMGT-functional V segments, including TRBV6-2 and TRBV6-3, could not be told apart with the 87-base-pair reads, so those segments were excluded. In both the original and validation cohorts, the classifier was reported to diagnose cytomegalovirus status with high specificity and sensitivity. Only TCR beta chains were sequenced in this cohort, and the absence of alpha or paired-chain data limited detectable features. Specific HLA alleles were associated with around 18,000 TCR beta sequences at a false discovery rate of 0.05 in a later analysis. A later genetic analysis reported fewer N-insertions in productive TCRs among donors in an Asian-associated ancestry cluster than the approximately 700-donor mean. In a later analysis, the rate of TCR association differed among HLA loci, with DRB1 alleles having the most associated TCRs and HLA-C alleles having the fewest. A further reported finding was that TCR beta sequences accurately predicted the HLA-A and HLA-B alleles for most subjects in the first cohort. Several of the top co-occurrence clusters appeared to be linked to parvovirus B19, influenza, CMV and Epstein-Barr virus, according to a later analysis. A later analysis found that HLA-associated TCR beta chains were more clonally expanded and had lower generation probabilities than equally common non-associated chains. For the cohort, immune exposure information was limited to CMV serostatus. Roughly uniform sequencing depth across donors was assumed in presence/absence analyses, although this assumption may not hold.

The sample holds a few counts of this clone. Its antigen remains undetermined. Base qualities are not recorded, but no much larger clone differs from it by a single base. The CDR3, from cysteine to phenylalanine, totals 15 residues. Only the CDR3 portion is preserved as DNA: 45 bases, with reading frame beginning at the first base. The germline V gene encodes CDR1 MDHEN and CDR2 SYDVKM. Deletion took 5 bases off V and 5 bases off J, with a span of 18 bases between the germline ends. In total, 666 healthy bone marrow donors made up the cohort. All cohort members were sampled while nominally healthy, although unrecorded immune exposures were likely present. The donor tested CMV seropositive and was one of the 289 seropositive cohort members. Every donor gave a peripheral blood sample, and the peripheral blood mononuclear cells from that sample were used for TCR beta sequencing. Genomic DNA was extracted from the blood cell samples with the Qiagen DNeasy Blood Extraction Kit.

The method behind the library was the immunoSEQ multiplex PCR assay. The multiplex PCR relied on a mix of 60 forward primers for TCR Vbeta segments and 13 reverse primers for TCR Jbeta segments. A multiplex PCR assay on genomic DNA amplified the CDR3 region of rearranged TCR beta genes. On the Illumina HiSeq System, the amplified TCR beta libraries were sequenced as 87-base-pair reads. Under the source paper's analysis protocol: In a later analysis, about 80 million unique TCR beta chains were counted across the approximately 670 repertoires, and roughly 11 million of these chains were shared by at least two donors. To remove PCR and sequencing errors, raw reads were error-corrected and collapsed into unique sequences using a nearest-neighbor algorithm that merged closely related sequences. CDR3 sequences were aligned to IMGT reference sequences to assign V, D and J gene segments. Each retained sequence needed at least a six-nucleotide match to both a V gene segment and a J gene segment. A rearrangement counted as productive if the CDR3 had no stop codons and remained in frame with V and J, and every other rearrangement counted as non-productive. CDR3 was defined according to IMGT convention as the region running from the second conserved V-encoded cysteine to the conserved J-encoded phenylalanine. Sequences without an unambiguous match to a single V gene segment were excluded from the earlier analysis of almost 600 of the donors. In an earlier analysis of approximately 550 of the donors, V segments were called functional above 56.7% productive rearrangements and were called segregating when the between-donor standard deviation exceeded 5%. A statistical classification framework was developed to diagnose cytomegalovirus status using the catalog of TCR beta chain sequences. A later analysis assigned V and J genes by comparing TCR nucleotide sequences with IMGT/GENE-DB human TR gene sequences. In a later analysis, CDR3 sequences and most-parsimonious VDJ recombination scenarios were assigned using the TCRdist pipeline. In a later analysis, each TCR beta chain was defined by its CDR3 amino acid sequence together with its V-gene family, and reads without a unique V-gene family were excluded. A later analysis removed 500 to 600 highly shared, low-generation-probability nucleotide sequences to deal with suspected cross-contamination and a sequencing artifact. In a later analysis, a clonal expansion index was calculated for each public chain from normalized within-repertoire ranks of inferred template counts. Generation probabilities in a later analysis came from a VDJ recombination model fitted to out-of-frame rearrangements, and those results were checked against IGoR. In a later analysis, hypergeometric tests were used to score TCR-TCR, TCR-HLA and TCR-CMV co-occurrence, with a repertoire-size bias correction applied to TCR pairs. False discovery rates were estimated in a later analysis by permuting HLA or CMV assignments 20 times. A later analysis grouped co-occurring TCRs with DBSCAN, adding TCRdist sequence similarity when clustering within HLA-allele-positive subsets. Repertoires with fewer than 30,000 or more than 120,000 public chains were left out of co-occurrence clustering, as were a handful of repertoires with anomalous nucleotide sharing. Drawn from immuneACCESS, this table holds only the in-frame rearrangements with V and J called that TCRdb kept. Clones are partly lost; checked studies trace under half to an unresolved V gene and leave the rest unexplained. V and J calls and clone size come straight from that table; D and trimming were deduced from the DNA. The sample table holds roughly 120,000 clones, of which around 80% were seen once. The ten largest clones take up roughly 23% of the sample.

Sequencing input: PBMCs. This chain joins TRBV28 to TRBJ1-2, with the D gene uncertain. This clonotype was sampled from a man aged 30 to 45 in good health and CMV-seropositive. The nucleotide sequence reads TGTGCCAGCAGTCCCATATTAGGGAGAGGATATGGCTACACCTTC. Its translation is CASSPILGRGYGYTF.